Listed below are T cell receptor beta chains from one sample, sequenced in a study of shared clonotypes between healthy human individuals. Produced via immunoSEQ multiplex PCR; TCRdb's table is partial and in-frame only. The profile shows 95,000 to 120,000 clones, approximately 70% of them singletons. The sequenced material came from memory CD8+ T cells sorted from blood. The receptors originated from a woman aged 25 to 39 in good health. The CDR3 runs from the conserved cysteine through the conserved F or W. D genes are given only for firm matches. Rows may omit the clone size; those that give it use once, few, many or a size class.

D | J | V | size | CDR3 | DNA
. | TRBJ1-1 | TRBV9 | . | CASSVAWGTEAFF | TGTGCCAGCAGCGTCGCTTGGGGGACTGAAGCTTTCTTT
. | TRBJ2-7 | TRBV15 | . | CATSRDRHWPYEQYF | TGTGCCACCAGCAGAGATCGGCACTGGCCCTACGAGCAGTACTTC
. | TRBJ1-3 | TRBV7-3 | . | CASSLTHGNTIYF | TGTGCCAGCAGCTTAACCCACGGAAACACCATATATTTT
. | TRBJ1-5 | TRBV27 | . | CASNLRRPLRVGCNQPQHF | TGTGCCAGCAACTTAAGGAGGCCCCTTAGGGTGGGCTGCAATCAGCCCCAGCATTTT
TRBD2 | TRBJ2-1 | TRBV11-1 | once | CASSAAGNEQFF | TGTGCCAGCAGCGCAGCGGGGAATGAGCAGTTCTTC
. | TRBJ2-2 | TRBV6-4 | few | CASSDSAESTRELFF | TGTGCCAGCAGTGACTCGGCGGAGTCGACCCGGGAGCTGTTTTTT
. | TRBJ1-5 | TRBV25-1 | many | CASSEKQGFQPQHF | TGTGCCAGCAGTGAGAAGCAGGGATTCCAGCCCCAGCATTTT
. | TRBJ2-3 | TRBV11-2 | . | CASSWDALTQYF | TGTGCCAGCAGCTGGGACGCACTTACGCAGTATTTT
TRBD1 | TRBJ1-1 | TRBV7-8 | many | CASSAGSGGAGFTEAFF | TGTGCCAGCAGCGCCGGGTCAGGGGGCGCTGGGTTTACTGAAGCTTTCTTT
. | TRBJ1-4 | TRBV27 | . | CASSPSGAREKLFF | TGTGCCAGCAGTCCCTCAGGGGCGAGAGAAAAACTGTTTTTT
. | TRBJ2-1 | TRBV5-1 | once | CASSPIGRSGFGEQFF | TGCGCCAGCAGCCCCATAGGTAGGTCAGGGTTCGGTGAGCAGTTCTTC
. | TRBJ1-3 | TRBV7-8 | . | CASSALDMGSGNTIYF | TGTGCCAGCAGCGCGTTAGACATGGGCTCTGGAAACACCATATATTTT
TRBD2 | TRBJ2-1 | TRBV2 | . | CASSEIAGRGEQFF | TGTGCCAGCAGTGAAATAGCGGGCCGGGGTGAGCAGTTCTTC
. | TRBJ2-5 | TRBV28 | few | CASSRQETQYF | TGTGCCAGCAGTAGACAAGAGACCCAGTACTTC
. | TRBJ2-1 | TRBV19 | . | CASSIGGSGDEQFF | TGTGCCAGTAGTATAGGAGGGAGCGGCGATGAGCAGTTCTTC
. | TRBJ1-2 | TRBV9 | . | CASSVRGSGYTF | TGTGCCAGCAGCGTTAGGGGTAGTGGCTACACCTTC
. | TRBJ2-7 | TRBV7-8 | many | CASSLPQDDGGTYEQYF | TGTGCCAGCAGCTTACCCCAGGACGACGGGGGAACCTACGAGCAGTACTTC
TRBD1 | TRBJ1-3 | TRBV23-1 | once | CASSHFLGQGSGNTIYF | TGCGCCAGCAGTCATTTCCTCGGACAGGGCTCTGGAAACACCATATATTTT
. | TRBJ1-2 | TRBV28 | few | CASSFVGGYTF | TGTGCCAGCAGTTTCGTTGGTGGCTACACCTTC
. | TRBJ2-2 | TRBV28 | . | CASVGVNTGELFF | TGTGCCAGCGTCGGGGTGAACACCGGGGAGCTGTTTTTT
TRBD2 | TRBJ2-7 | TRBV11-2 | . | CASSLASGSSYEQYF | TGTGCCAGCAGCTTAGCTAGCGGAAGCTCCTACGAGCAGTACTTC
TRBD1 | TRBJ1-2 | TRBV27 | . | CASKYPGGVYTF | TGTGCCAGCAAATACCCAGGGGGCGTCTACACCTTC
. | TRBJ2-2 | TRBV2 | . | CASSLPRSETNTGELFF | TGTGCCAGCAGCCTGCCTAGATCAGAAACGAACACCGGGGAGCTGTTTTTT